These T cell receptor beta chains were read from a single sample in a study of CD8 T cells in ankylosing spondylitis. Using its own MiXCR run on the 5' RACE reads, TCRdb lists one record per CDR3 protein. Of 180,000 or so distinct CDR3 sequences detected, around 10% appear once; the ten largest clones hold almost 30%. Sequencing was done on a sample of blood, either unsorted or a sorted T cell fraction (not recorded which). The receptors were sampled from a male donor with ankylosing spondylitis or in good health (not recorded which). CDR3s include the opening cysteine and the closing phenylalanine or tryptophan. D genes are given only for firm matches. Size is stated for part of the rows, as once, few or many counts, or as a class when the clone is expanded.

many	TRBV7-6	-	TRBJ2-3	CASSATIMGTDTQYF	TGTGCCAGCAGCGCAACCATCATGGGCACAGATACGCAGTATTTT
few	TRBV28	-	TRBJ2-5	CASSPSGSSQETQYF	TGTGCCAGCAGTCCATCGGGTTCCTCCCAAGAGACCCAGTACTTC
few	TRBV11-2	-	TRBJ2-3	CASSLALSTDTQYF	TGTGCCAGCAGCTTAGCGTTGAGCACAGATACGCAGTATTTT
few	TRBV5-1	TRBD2	TRBJ2-1	CASSLEVLAGTYNEQFF	TGCGCCAGCAGCTTGGAGGTACTAGCGGGGACCTACAATGAGCAGTTCTTC
-	TRBV20-1	TRBD2	TRBJ2-2	CSAPGTSGANTEELFF	TGCAGTGCTCCCGGGACTAGCGGGGCTAACACCGAGGAGCTGTTTTTT
many	TRBV5-5	TRBD1	TRBJ1-2	CASSFTGEGYGYTF	TGTGCCAGCAGCTTTACAGGGGAGGGCTATGGCTACACCTTC
many	TRBV5-1	-	TRBJ2-1	CASSSSIHEQFF	TGCGCCAGCAGCTCTAGCATCCATGAGCAGTTCTTC
many	TRBV5-1	TRBD1	TRBJ1-3	CASSADGTGSGNTIYF	TGCGCCAGCAGCGCCGACGGGACAGGTTCTGGAAACACCATATATTTT
-	TRBV28	TRBD1	TRBJ2-3	CASSTPYRGADTQYF	TGTGCCAGCAGTACACCCTACAGGGGGGCAGATACGCAGTATTTT
-	TRBV9	-	TRBJ1-2	CASGDTANYGYTF	TGTGCCAGCGGGGACACAGCTAACTATGGCTACACCTTC
few	TRBV13	TRBD1	TRBJ2-5	CASSRDRGLETQYF	TGTGCCAGCAGCCGTGACAGGGGTTTAGAGACCCAGTACTTC
many	TRBV5-1	TRBD1	TRBJ2-2	CASSSDGQGARPGELFF	TGCGCCAGCAGCTCCGATGGACAGGGGGCGCGCCCCGGGGAGCTGTTTTTT
few	TRBV9	-	TRBJ1-2	CASSPGGSRYGYTF	TGTGCCAGCAGCCCCGGCGGGTCGCGCTATGGCTACACCTTC
many	TRBV12-3/TRBV12-4	-	TRBJ2-1	CASSRDFSDDEQFF	TGTGCCAGCAGTCGGGACTTCTCTGACGATGAGCAGTTCTTC